The clone carrying this T cell receptor beta chain was detected a few times. The antigen is not known. The sample contains more than one DNA sequence encoding this CDR3. PCR was performed using 60 Vbeta and 13 Jbeta primers. Some clones are missing from TCRdb's copy, which holds only in-frame ones; the method was immunoSEQ multiplex PCR. Of 100,000 to 150,000 clones in the sample, around 70% were seen once. The data originate from a study of cytomegalovirus exposure and HLA in healthy donors. General study points: More clonal expansion characterized HLA-associated TCR beta chains than equally common others in a later analysis. The records held CMV serostatus as the only immune exposure information.

Per germline, CDR1 SGHRS and CDR2 YFSETQ. This CDR3 region has 14 residues. V lost 1 base and J lost 0, with 4 bases in between. Participants comprised healthy donors of bone marrow. Each donor was nominally healthy when sampled (though unrecorded immune exposures were likely). The sequenced sample was PBMCs. The sequence derives from a woman aged 60-75 years in good health and CMV-seropositive. The chain recombines TRBV5-1 with TRBJ1-4; no clear D gene. CDR3 in DNA: TGCGCCAGCAGCTTGACAGCAACTAATGAAAAACTGTTTTTT. Protein: CASSLTATNEKLFF. Using reference TRBV5-1 and TRBJ1-4 for the parts outside the CDR3, the full variable domain is KAGVTQTPRYLIKTRGQQVTLSCSPISGHRSVSWYQQTPGQGLQFLFEYFSETQRNKGNFPGRFSGRQFSNSRSEMNVSTLELGDSALYLCASSLTATNEKLFFGSGTQLSVL.